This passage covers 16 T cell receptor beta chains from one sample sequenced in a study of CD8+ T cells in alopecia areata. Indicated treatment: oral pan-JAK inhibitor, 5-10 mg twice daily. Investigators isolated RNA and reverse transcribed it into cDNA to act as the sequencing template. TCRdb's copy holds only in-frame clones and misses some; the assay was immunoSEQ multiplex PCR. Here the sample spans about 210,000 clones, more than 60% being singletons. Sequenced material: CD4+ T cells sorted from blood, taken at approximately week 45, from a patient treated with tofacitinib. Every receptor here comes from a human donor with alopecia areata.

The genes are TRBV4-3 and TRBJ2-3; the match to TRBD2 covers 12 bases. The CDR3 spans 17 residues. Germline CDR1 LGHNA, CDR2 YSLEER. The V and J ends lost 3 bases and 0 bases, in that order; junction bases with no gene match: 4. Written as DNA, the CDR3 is TGCGCCAGCAGCCACACTAGCGGGGGGATGAGCACAGATACGCAGTATTTT. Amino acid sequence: CASSHTSGGMSTDTQYF.

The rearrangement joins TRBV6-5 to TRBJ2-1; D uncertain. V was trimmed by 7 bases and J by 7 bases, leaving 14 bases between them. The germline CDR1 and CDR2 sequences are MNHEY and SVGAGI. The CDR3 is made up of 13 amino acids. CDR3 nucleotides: TGTGCCAGCAAAGAAAGGTCCGGAAATGAGCAGTTCTTC. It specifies CASKERSGNEQFF.

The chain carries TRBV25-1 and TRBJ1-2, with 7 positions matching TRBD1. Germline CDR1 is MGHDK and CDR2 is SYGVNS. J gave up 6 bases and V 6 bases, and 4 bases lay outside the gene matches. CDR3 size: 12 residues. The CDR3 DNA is TGTGCCAGCAGCGGGACAGAGGATGGCTACACCTTC. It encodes CASSGTEDGYTF.

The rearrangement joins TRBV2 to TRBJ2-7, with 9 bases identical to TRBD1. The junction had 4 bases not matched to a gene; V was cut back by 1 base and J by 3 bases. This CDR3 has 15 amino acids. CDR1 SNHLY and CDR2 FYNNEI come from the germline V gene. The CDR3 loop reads CASSEGQGGLYEQYF. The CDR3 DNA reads TGTGCCAGCAGTGAAGGACAGGGGGGCCTCTACGAGCAGTACTTC.

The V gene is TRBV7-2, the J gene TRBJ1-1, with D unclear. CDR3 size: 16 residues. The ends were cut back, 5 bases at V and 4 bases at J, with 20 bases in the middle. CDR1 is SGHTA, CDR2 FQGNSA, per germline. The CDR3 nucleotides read TGTGCCAGCAGCCCCAGTTCGCGGGGAGGAAGCACTGAAGCTTTCTTT. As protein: CASSPSSRGGSTEAFF.

CDR3 coding DNA: TGTGCCACCAGCAGAGGTAGCGGGGGGGCCTTAGAGACCCAGTACTTC. The encoded protein is CATSRGSGGALETQYF. The rearrangement links TRBV15 to TRBJ2-5, with 11 bases that match TRBD2. The J segment lost 4 bases and the V segment lost 1 base, leaving 5 bases of the junction unmatched. Germline CDR1 reads LNHNV; CDR2 reads YYDKDF (reference sequence). There are 16 residues in the CDR3.

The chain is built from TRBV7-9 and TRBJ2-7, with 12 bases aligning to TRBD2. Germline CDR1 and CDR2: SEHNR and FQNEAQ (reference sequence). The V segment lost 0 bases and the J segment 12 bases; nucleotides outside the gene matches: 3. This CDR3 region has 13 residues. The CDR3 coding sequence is TGTGCCAGCAGCTTAGCGACTAGCGGGGGATTGTACTTC. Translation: CASSLATSGGLYF.

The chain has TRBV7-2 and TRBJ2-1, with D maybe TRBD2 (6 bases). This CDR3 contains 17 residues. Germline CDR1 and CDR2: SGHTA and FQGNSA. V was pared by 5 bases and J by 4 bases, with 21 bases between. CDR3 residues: CASSHARGRSEYNEQFF. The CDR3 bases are TGTGCCAGCAGCCATGCGCGGGGTAGGTCGGAATACAATGAGCAGTTCTTC.

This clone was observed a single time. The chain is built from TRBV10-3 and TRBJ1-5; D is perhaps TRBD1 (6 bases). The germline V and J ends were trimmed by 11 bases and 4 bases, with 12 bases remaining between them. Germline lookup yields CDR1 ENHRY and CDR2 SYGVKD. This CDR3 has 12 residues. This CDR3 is CAAGHPNQPQHF. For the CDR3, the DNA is TGTGCCGCGGGACACCCAAATCAGCCCCAGCATTTT.

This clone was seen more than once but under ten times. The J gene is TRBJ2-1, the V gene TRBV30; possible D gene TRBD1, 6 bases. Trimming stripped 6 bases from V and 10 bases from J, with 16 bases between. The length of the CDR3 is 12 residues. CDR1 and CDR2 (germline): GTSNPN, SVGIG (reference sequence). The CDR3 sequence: CACRSTRGEQFF. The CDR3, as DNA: TGTGCCTGCAGAAGCACCAGGGGAGAGCAGTTCTTC.

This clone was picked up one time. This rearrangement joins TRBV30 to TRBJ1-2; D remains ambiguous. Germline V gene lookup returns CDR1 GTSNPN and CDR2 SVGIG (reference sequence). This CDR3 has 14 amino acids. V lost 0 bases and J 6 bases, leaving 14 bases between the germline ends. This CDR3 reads CAWSVRLGRDGYTF. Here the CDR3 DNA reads TGTGCCTGGAGTGTACGGTTAGGGAGGGATGGCTACACCTTC. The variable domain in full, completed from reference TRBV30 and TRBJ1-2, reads SQTIHQWPATLVQPVGSPLSLECTVEGTSNPNLYWYRQAAGRGLQLLFYSVGIGQISSEVPQNLSASRPQDRQFILSSKKLLLSDSGFYLCAWSVRLGRDGYTFGSGTRLTVV.

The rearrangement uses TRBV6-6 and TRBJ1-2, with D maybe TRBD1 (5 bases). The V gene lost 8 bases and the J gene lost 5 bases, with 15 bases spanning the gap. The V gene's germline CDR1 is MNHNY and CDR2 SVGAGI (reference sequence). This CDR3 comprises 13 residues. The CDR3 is CASLEGVGYGYTF. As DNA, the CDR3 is TGTGCCAGCCTAGAAGGGGTCGGGTATGGCTACACCTTC.

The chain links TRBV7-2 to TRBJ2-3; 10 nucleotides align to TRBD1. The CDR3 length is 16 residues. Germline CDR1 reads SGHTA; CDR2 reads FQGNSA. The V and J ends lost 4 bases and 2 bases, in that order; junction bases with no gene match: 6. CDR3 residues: CASSSRQGAATDTQYF. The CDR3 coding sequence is TGTGCCAGCAGCTCCCGACAGGGGGCGGCCACAGATACGCAGTATTTT.

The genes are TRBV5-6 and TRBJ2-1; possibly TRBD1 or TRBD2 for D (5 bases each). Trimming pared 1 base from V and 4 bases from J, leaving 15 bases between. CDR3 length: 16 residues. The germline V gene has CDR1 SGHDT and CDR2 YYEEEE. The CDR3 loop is CASSLIKGPGYNEQFF. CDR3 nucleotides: TGTGCCAGCAGCTTGATAAAGGGACCAGGATACAATGAGCAGTTCTTC.

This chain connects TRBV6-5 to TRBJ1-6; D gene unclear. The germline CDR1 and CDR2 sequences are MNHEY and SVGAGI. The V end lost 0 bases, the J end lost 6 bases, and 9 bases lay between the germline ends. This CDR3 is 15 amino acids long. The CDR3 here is CASSYSGIPNSPLHF. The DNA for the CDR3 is TGTGCCAGCAGTTACTCGGGGATTCCTAATTCACCCCTCCACTTT.

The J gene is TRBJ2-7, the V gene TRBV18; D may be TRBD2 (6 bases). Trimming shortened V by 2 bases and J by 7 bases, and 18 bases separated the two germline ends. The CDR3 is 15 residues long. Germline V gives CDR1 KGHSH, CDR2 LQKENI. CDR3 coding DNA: TGTGCCAGCTCACCAGGGGACTCCCGGACGGGGGAGCAGTACTTC. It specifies CASSPGDSRTGEQYF.